Shown below are 14 T cell receptor beta chains from a single sample sequenced in a study of T cells in Graves' hyperthyroidism and ophthalmopathy. The TCR beta CDR3 regions underwent amplification using RNA transcripts as the source. With the HTBI primer set, the TCR CDR3 went through a first round of RT-PCR. Each CDR3 protein is one row after TCRdb ran MiXCR on the multiplex PCR reads. The sample comprises fewer than 650,000 distinct CDR3 sequences, around 13% of which are singletons, and roughly 5.5% rests with the top ten. Sequenced sample: blood. Receptors originate from a woman aged 25 to 39 with Graves' hyperthyroidism that later progressed to Graves' ophthalmopathy.

CDR3 sequence (DNA): TGTGCCAGCAGGACAGAGGTCTTCGACTATGGCTACACCTTC. Protein product: CASRTEVFDYGYTF. This chain uses TRBV6-1 with TRBJ1-2, with D maybe TRBD1 (5 bases). The CDR3 sequence is 14 residues long. From germline, CDR1 is MNHNS and CDR2 SASEGT. Trimming took 6 bases from V and 3 from J, leaving 14 bases between them.

Note on this clonotype: A read error may explain this, as a much larger clone is one base away. The V and J genes are TRBV20-1 and TRBJ2-3, with D maybe TRBD2 (6 bases). The CDR3 sequence is 15 residues long. The V gene lost 4 bases and the J gene lost 4 bases, with 18 bases spanning the gap. The germline V gene encodes CDR1 DFQATT and CDR2 SNEGSKA (reference sequence). The CDR3 nucleotides read TGCAGTGCTATCGGGACTGGCTTATCCGCAGATACGCAGTATTTT. Protein: CSAIGTGLSADTQYF.

This clonotype has only a few counts. This chain links TRBV30 with TRBJ1-2; a possible D gene is TRBD1 (5 bases). Per the germline V gene, CDR1 is GTSNPN and CDR2 is SVGIG (reference sequence). The CDR3 extends over 13 amino acids. V lost 3 bases and J 3 bases, leaving 11 bases between the germline ends. In DNA, the CDR3 is TGTGCCTGGAGCATGGCCAGGGACTATGGCTACACCTTC. Protein: CAWSMARDYGYTF. Full variable domain (rest looked up from reference TRBV30 and TRBJ1-2): SQTIHQWPATLVQPVGSPLSLECTVEGTSNPNLYWYRQAAGRGLQLLFYSVGIGQISSEVPQNLSASRPQDRQFILSSKKLLLSDSGFYLCAWSMARDYGYTFGSGTRLTVV.

This clonotype has just a few counts. The rearrangement links TRBV19 to TRBJ2-1, with 10 bases fitting TRBD2. CDR1 is LNHDA and CDR2 is SQIVND in the germline V gene (reference sequence). The CDR3 contains 15 residues. V dropped 11 bases and J dropped 5; count of bases not matched to a gene: 12. The CDR3 loop is CACRGGTSAHNEQFF. The CDR3 DNA is TGTGCCTGCCGGGGCGGGACTAGCGCCCACAATGAGCAGTTCTTC.

This clonotype was detected ten times or more. The rearrangement joins TRBV6-1 to TRBJ1-2; D call uncertain. Germline V gives CDR1 MNHNS, CDR2 SASEGT. This CDR3 spans 15 amino acids. V lost 5 bases and J lost 5, with 18 bases in between. CDR3 sequence reads: CASSISFQVGYGYTF. DNA of the CDR3: TGTGCCAGCAGTATTTCATTTCAGGTTGGGTATGGCTACACCTTC.

This rearrangement joins TRBV19 to TRBJ1-5, with D perhaps matching TRBD1 (5 bases). The CDR3 totals 15 residues. Trimming took off 6 bases at V and 0 bases at J, with 12 bases between the two ends. Looked up from germline, CDR1 is LNHDA and CDR2 is SQIVND (reference sequence). CDR3 coding DNA: TGTGCCAGTAGCATCCTACAGGATAGCAATCAGCCCCAGCATTTT. Translating gives CASSILQDSNQPQHF.

This clonotype showed up just once. The chain couples TRBV19 to TRBJ2-1; D may be TRBD2 (5 bases). Germline CDR1 is LNHDA and CDR2 is SQIVND (reference sequence). The CDR3 extends over 17 amino acids. The ends were cut back, 1 base at V and 0 bases at J, with 13 bases in the middle. The CDR3 bases are TGTGCCAGTAGTATAGTTCCGGGGATGAACTCCTACAATGAGCAGTTCTTC. This translates into CASSIVPGMNSYNEQFF.

This clonotype was found many times. The chain employs TRBV20-1 and TRBJ2-1, with D unclear. Germline loops: CDR1 DFQATT, CDR2 SNEGSKA (reference sequence). The CDR3 totals 14 residues. The V end was cut by 0 bases, the J end by 3 bases, with 9 bases between. The CDR3 DNA reads TGCAGTGCTAGAGATGGTAGCTTCTACAATGAGCAGTTCTTC. This encodes CSARDGSFYNEQFF.

This clonotype was observed many times. The genes are TRBV7-9 and TRBJ1-2, with a weak D call TRBD1 (6 bases). From germline, CDR1 is SEHNR and CDR2 FQNEAQ (reference sequence). This CDR3 comprises 13 residues. V was shortened by 2 bases and J by 8 bases, with 12 bases between the two germline ends. The CDR3 region has the DNA TGTGCCAGCAGCTTAACAGGGCCCTGGGGCTACACCTTC. Translation: CASSLTGPWGYTF.

Ten or more counts support this clonotype. The chain is built from TRBV28 and TRBJ1-2, with D perhaps matching TRBD1 (5 bases). The CDR3 length is 15 residues. The germline CDR1 and CDR2 sequences are MDHEN and SYDVKM. V dropped 2 bases and J dropped 8 bases, with 18 bases sitting between them. CDR3 amino acids: CASSLHQGQPAGYTF. CDR3 nucleotide sequence: TGTGCCAGCAGTTTACACCAAGGACAACCCGCAGGCTACACCTTC.

V usage is TRBV9 and J usage is TRBJ2-1; 10 bases align to TRBD2. From germline, CDR1 is SGDLS and CDR2 YYNGEE. The CDR3 spans 14 residues. V shed 2 bases and J 9 bases; nucleotides not matched to a gene: 5. The CDR3 sequence: CASSVPGTSVEQFF. The CDR3, as DNA: TGTGCCAGCAGCGTGCCCGGGACTAGCGTTGAGCAGTTCTTC.

The chain has TRBV6-5 and TRBJ2-7, with a tentative D call TRBD1 (5 bases). CDR1 and CDR2 (germline): MNHEY, SVGAGI. V lost 4 bases to trimming and J lost 2 bases, with 18 bases between them. The CDR3 extends over 16 amino acids. CDR3 amino acids: CASSFDRRSMTYEQYF. In nucleotides, the CDR3 is TGTGCCAGCAGTTTTGACAGACGATCTATGACCTACGAGCAGTACTTC.

Worth noting for this clonotype: A much larger clone lies one base from this, so it may be a read error. The V and J genes are TRBV9 and TRBJ1-3; D is unresolved. The length of the CDR3 is 15 residues. Germline loops: CDR1 SGDLS, CDR2 YYNGEE. The CDR3 nucleotides are TGTGCCAGCAGCGTTGGCCGAAGCTCTGGAAACACCATGTATTTT. It translates to CASSVGRSSGNTMYF.

This clonotype has at least ten counts. The chain uses TRBV7-2 and TRBJ2-3; possibly TRBD1 for D (7 bases). This CDR3 spans 16 amino acids. Germline CDR1 and CDR2: SGHTA and FQGNSA. Trimming stripped 0 bases from V and 7 bases from J, with 17 bases between. DNA of the CDR3: TGTGCCAGCAGCTTAGCGGAGGGACAGCCTCATCATACGCAGTATTTT. It yields the protein CASSLAEGQPHHTQYF. Based on the CDR3 plus reference TRBV7-2 and TRBJ2-3, the full variable domain is GAGVSQSPSNKVTEKGKDVELRCDPISGHTALYWYRQSLGQGLEFLIYFQGNSAPDKSGLPSDRFSAERTGGSVSTLTIQRTQQEDSAVYLCASSLAEGQPHHTQYFGPGTRLTVL.